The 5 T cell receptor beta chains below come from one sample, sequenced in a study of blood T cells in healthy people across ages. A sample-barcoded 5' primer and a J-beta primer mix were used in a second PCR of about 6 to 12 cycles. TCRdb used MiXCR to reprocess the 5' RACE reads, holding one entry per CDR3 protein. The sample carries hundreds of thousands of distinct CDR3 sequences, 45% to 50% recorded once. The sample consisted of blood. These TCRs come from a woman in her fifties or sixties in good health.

The CDR3 spells CASSLRTDLTSGANVLTF. The CDR3 DNA sequence: TGTGCCAGCAGCCTTAGGACAGATCTCACCTCTGGGGCCAACGTCCTGACTTTC. The chain carries TRBV4-2 and TRBJ2-6; D might be TRBD1 (6 bases). The CDR3 has 18 amino acids. V lost 4 bases and J lost 0, with 16 bases in between. Germline V CDR1 and CDR2: LGHNA, YNFKEQ.

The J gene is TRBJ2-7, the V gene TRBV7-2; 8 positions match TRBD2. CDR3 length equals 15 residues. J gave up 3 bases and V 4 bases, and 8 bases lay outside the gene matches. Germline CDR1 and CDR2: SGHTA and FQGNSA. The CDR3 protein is CASSSKAGEVYEQYF. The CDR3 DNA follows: TGTGCCAGCAGCTCCAAAGCGGGAGAGGTCTACGAGCAGTACTTC.

CDR3 sequence reads: CASSDAGQITEAFF. CDR3 in DNA: TGTGCCAGCAGCGACGCCGGACAGATCACTGAAGCTTTCTTT. The chain joins TRBV3-1 to TRBJ1-1; D is perhaps TRBD1 (6 bases). The V gene's germline CDR1 is LGHDT and CDR2 YNNKEL (reference sequence). The CDR3 has 14 residues. Trimming removed 5 bases at V and 4 bases at J, with 14 bases between.

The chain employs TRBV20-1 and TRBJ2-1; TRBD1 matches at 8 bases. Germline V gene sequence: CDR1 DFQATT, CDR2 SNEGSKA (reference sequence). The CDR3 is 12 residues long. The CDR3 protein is CSHRGTYNEQFF. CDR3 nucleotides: TGCAGCCACAGGGGGACTTACAATGAGCAGTTCTTC.

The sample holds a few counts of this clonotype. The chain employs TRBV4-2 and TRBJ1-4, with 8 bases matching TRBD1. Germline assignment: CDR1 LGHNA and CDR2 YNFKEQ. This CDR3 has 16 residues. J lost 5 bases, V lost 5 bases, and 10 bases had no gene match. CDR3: CASSADRGGPNEKLFF. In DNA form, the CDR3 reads TGTGCCAGCAGCGCTGACAGGGGAGGGCCAAATGAAAAACTGTTTTTT.